These 9 T cell receptor beta chains were sequenced from one sample in a study of CD8 T cells in ankylosing spondylitis. General study findings and limits: One TCR beta motif, made up of 7 or 8 highly homologous variants, appeared characteristic of ankylosing spondylitis blood.

Their target antigens are unknown. One entry per CDR3 protein results from TCRdb running MiXCR on the 5' RACE reads. The sample records around 770,000 distinct CDR3 sequences, around 11% being singletons. Sequenced: blood, either unsorted or a sorted T cell fraction (not recorded which). The receptors originated from a male donor with ankylosing spondylitis.

On this clonotype: A much larger clone is a single base away; this may be a read error. This sequence joins TRBV20-1 and TRBJ1-1; D gene uncertain. The CDR3 has 12 amino acids. Germline V lookup: CDR1 DFQATT, CDR2 SNEGSKA (reference sequence). V was shortened by 1 base and J by 3 bases, with 6 bases between the two germline ends. The CDR3 nucleotides are TGCAGTGCTAGAGCCGGGGACACTGAAGCTTTCTTT. This sequence encodes CSARAGDTEAFF.

This clonotype appeared many times. The chain joins TRBV12-3 or TRBV12-4 to TRBJ1-2; maybe TRBD1 (5 bases). Trimming removed 5 bases from V and 8 bases from J, with 12 bases in between. This CDR3 spans 12 amino acids. The CDR3 bases are TGTGCCAGCAGTAGGGGCCGGTGGGGCTACACCTTC. This sequence encodes CASSRGRWGYTF.

J is TRBJ2-7 and V is TRBV20-1; 8 bases are a match to TRBD2. J gave up 2 bases and V 6 bases, and 6 bases lay outside the gene matches. The CDR3 has 13 amino acids. Germline values: CDR1 DFQATT, CDR2 SNEGSKA (reference sequence). This CDR3 is CSAHRGGPYEQYF. The CDR3 coding sequence is TGCAGTGCCCACCGGGGGGGTCCCTACGAGCAGTACTTC.

This rearrangement joins TRBV12-3 or TRBV12-4 to TRBJ2-1, with 10 nucleotides matching TRBD2. The length of the CDR3 is 16 residues. With V trimmed by 3 bases and J by 6 bases, 8 bases remained unmatched. DNA for the CDR3: TGTGCCAGCAGTTTTAGCGGGAGGTCCTGGGGCAATGAGCAGTTCTTC. The encoded protein is CASSFSGRSWGNEQFF.

This clonotype was seen a handful of times. The rearrangement joins TRBV10-3 to TRBJ2-7, with 9 bases that match TRBD1. The germline gives CDR1 ENHRY, CDR2 SYGVKD. The trim removed 4 bases at V and 5 bases at J, leaving 6 bases unmatched. CDR3 length: 14 amino acids. This chain's CDR3 is CAISVGTGRNEQYF. DNA for the CDR3: TGTGCCATCAGTGTAGGGACAGGGAGGAACGAGCAGTACTTC.

The chain employs TRBV6-5 and TRBJ1-2; no firm D call. Germline lookup yields CDR1 MNHEY and CDR2 SVGAGI. V shed 4 bases and J shed 0 bases, with 12 bases lying between them. The CDR3 consists of 15 residues. This CDR3 reads CASSWYAGANYGYTF. CDR3 sequence (DNA): TGTGCCAGCAGTTGGTACGCAGGAGCTAACTATGGCTACACCTTC.

This clonotype was observed a few times. The chain is built from TRBV12-3 or TRBV12-4 and TRBJ2-2, with a weak D call TRBD2 (6 bases). Trimming removed 3 bases from V and 0 bases from J, with 11 bases in between. CDR3 length: 16 amino acids. CDR3 nucleotides: TGTGCCAGCAGTTTTGACAGACTAGCGAACACCGGGGAGCTGTTTTTT. It yields the protein CASSFDRLANTGELFF.

V is TRBV6-2 or TRBV6-3 and J is TRBJ2-1, with TRBD2 matching over 10 bases. CDR1 and CDR2 (germline): MNHEY, SVGEGT. The CDR3 is 15 residues long. V lost 6 bases to trimming and J lost 8 bases; unmatched junction nucleotides: 10. CDR3 residues: CASRLAGGYIYEQFF. CDR3 nucleotide sequence: TGTGCCAGCAGATTAGCGGGGGGCTACATCTATGAGCAGTTCTTC.

This clonotype was detected a few times. This chain connects TRBV12-3 or TRBV12-4 to TRBJ2-6; 7 nucleotides agree with TRBD1. This CDR3 comprises 17 residues. Trimming cost V 5 bases and J 0 bases; bases outside gene matches: 7. The CDR3 loop is CASSMGQLLSGANVLTF. The CDR3 DNA reads as TGTGCCAGCAGTATGGGACAGCTACTCTCTGGGGCCAACGTCCTGACTTTC.